The sequence of this T cell receptor (beta chain) was determined in a study of early T cells in non-severe SARS-CoV-2 infection. Overall study: Chains from this unsorted whole-blood bulk RNA could not be paired.

Germline V CDR1 and CDR2: DFQATT, SNEGSKA (reference sequence). There are 14 residues in the CDR3. The V and J ends lost 3 bases and 0 bases respectively, with 9 bases between them. Overall study findings and caveats: VDJdb matches were skewed toward anti-spike CD8 T cell responses.

Individual cDNA molecules were tagged with unique molecular identifiers. TCRdb analysed the 5' RACE reads with MiXCR anew, one entry per CDR3 protein. The sample has under 65,000 distinct CDR3 sequences; around 11% are singletons. This clonotype was observed a handful of times. Its specificity is not known. The source of this sequence is an adult who was a healthcare worker with PCR-confirmed SARS-CoV-2 infection or an uninfected control (not recorded which). Sequencing input: whole blood. The chain is built from TRBV20-1 and TRBJ2-1; a weak D match, TRBD2 (5 bases). The CDR3 region has the DNA TGCAGTGCTAGCGGGGATAACTCCTACAATGAGCAGTTCTTC. As protein: CSASGDNSYNEQFF.